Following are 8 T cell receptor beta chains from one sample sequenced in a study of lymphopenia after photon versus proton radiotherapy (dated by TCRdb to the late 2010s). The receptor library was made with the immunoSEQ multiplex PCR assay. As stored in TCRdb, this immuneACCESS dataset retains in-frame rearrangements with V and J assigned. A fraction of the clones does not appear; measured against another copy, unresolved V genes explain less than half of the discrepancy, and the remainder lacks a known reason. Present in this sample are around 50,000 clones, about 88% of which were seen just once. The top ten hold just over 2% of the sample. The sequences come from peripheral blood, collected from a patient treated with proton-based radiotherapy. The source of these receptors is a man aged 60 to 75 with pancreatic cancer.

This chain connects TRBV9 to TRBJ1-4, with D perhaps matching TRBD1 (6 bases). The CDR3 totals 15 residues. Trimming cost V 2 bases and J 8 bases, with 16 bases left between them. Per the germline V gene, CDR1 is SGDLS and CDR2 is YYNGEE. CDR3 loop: CASSVSGMGGEKLFF. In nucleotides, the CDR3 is TGTGCCAGCAGCGTGTCCGGGATGGGGGGCGAAAAACTGTTTTTT.

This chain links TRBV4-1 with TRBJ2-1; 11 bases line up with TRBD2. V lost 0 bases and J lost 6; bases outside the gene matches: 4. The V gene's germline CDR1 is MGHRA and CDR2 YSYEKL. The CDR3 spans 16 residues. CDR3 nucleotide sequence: TGCGCCAGCAGCCAAGAAGGACTAGCGGGTAGCAATGAGCAGTTCTTC. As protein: CASSQEGLAGSNEQFF.

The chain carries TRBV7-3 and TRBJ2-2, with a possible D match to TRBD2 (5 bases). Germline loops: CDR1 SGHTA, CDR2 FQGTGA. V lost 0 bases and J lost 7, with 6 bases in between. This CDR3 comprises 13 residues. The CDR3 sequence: CASSLTGDGELFF. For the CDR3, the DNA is TGTGCCAGCAGCTTAACGGGAGACGGGGAGCTGTTTTTT.

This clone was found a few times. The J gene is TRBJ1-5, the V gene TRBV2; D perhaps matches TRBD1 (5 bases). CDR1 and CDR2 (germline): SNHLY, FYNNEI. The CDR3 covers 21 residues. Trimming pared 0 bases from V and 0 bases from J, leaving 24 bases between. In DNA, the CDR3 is TGTGCCAGCAGTGAAGCGATTGGAGGGAGCTGGGGGATAAATAGCAATCAGCCCCAGCATTTT. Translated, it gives CASSEAIGGSWGINSNQPQHF.

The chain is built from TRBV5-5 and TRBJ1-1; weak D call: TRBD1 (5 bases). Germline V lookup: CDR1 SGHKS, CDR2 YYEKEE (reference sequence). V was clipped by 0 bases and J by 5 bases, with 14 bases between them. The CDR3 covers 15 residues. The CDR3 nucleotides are TGTGCCAGCAGCTTGGCCCCCAGGGATTCGACTGAAGCTTTCTTT. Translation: CASSLAPRDSTEAFF.

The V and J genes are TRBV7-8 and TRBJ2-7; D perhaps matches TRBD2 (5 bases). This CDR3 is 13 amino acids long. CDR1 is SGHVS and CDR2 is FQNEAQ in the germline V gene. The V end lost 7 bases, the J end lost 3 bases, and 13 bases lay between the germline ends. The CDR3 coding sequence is TGTGCCAGCACTATGGAGGACTTCTACGAGCAGTACTTC. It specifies CASTMEDFYEQYF.

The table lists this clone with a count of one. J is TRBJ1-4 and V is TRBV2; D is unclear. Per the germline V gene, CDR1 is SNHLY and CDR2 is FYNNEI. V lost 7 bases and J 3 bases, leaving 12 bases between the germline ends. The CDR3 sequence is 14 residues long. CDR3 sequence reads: CASMRGAPNEKLFF. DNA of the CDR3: TGTGCCAGCATGAGAGGTGCCCCTAATGAAAAACTGTTTTTT.

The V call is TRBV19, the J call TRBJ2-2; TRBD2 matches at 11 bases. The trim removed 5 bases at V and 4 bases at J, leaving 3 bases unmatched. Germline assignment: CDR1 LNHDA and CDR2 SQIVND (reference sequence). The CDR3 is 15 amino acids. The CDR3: CASSLLAGVTGELFF. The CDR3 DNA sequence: TGTGCCAGTAGTTTACTAGCGGGAGTCACCGGGGAGCTGTTTTTT.